Listed below are T cell receptor beta chains from one sample, sequenced in a study of control samples from healthy donors and cancer patients. TCRdb's copy holds only in-frame clones and misses some; the assay was immunoSEQ multiplex PCR. Of some 71,000 clones listed, roughly 91% are singletons. The sequencing sample was made of PBMCs. These receptors were obtained from a man aged 60 to 69 with lung cancer. Each CDR3 is given with its conserved first and last residue. Each record gives: clone size, J gene, D gene, V gene, CDR3 protein, CDR3 DNA. A D gene is named only where the DNA matches it firmly. Not every row has a clone size; where given, it reads once, few, many or a size class.

clone_size: NA; j_call: TRBJ1-1; d_call: NA; v_call: TRBV7-3; cdr3_aa: CASSLRRILDTEAFF; cdr3_nt: TGTGCCAGCAGCTTAAGACGAATTTTGGACACTGAAGCTTTCTTT
clone_size: NA; j_call: TRBJ2-2; d_call: NA; v_call: TRBV11-2; cdr3_aa: CASSLWGQGINTGELFF; cdr3_nt: TGTGCCAGCAGCTTATGGGGGCAGGGGATAAACACCGGGGAGCTGTTTTTT
clone_size: NA; j_call: TRBJ1-2; d_call: NA; v_call: TRBV5-4; cdr3_aa: CASSSDSNYGYTF; cdr3_nt: TGTGCCAGCAGCTCTGATAGTAACTATGGCTACACCTTC
clone_size: once; j_call: TRBJ1-5; d_call: TRBD1; v_call: TRBV19; cdr3_aa: CASSGKVRDSRNQPQHF; cdr3_nt: TGTGCCAGTAGTGGGAAGGTACGGGACAGTCGCAATCAGCCCCAGCATTTT
clone_size: NA; j_call: TRBJ1-6; d_call: TRBD1; v_call: TRBV5-1; cdr3_aa: CASSIGQGRNNSPLHF; cdr3_nt: TGCGCCAGCAGCATAGGACAGGGGAGAAATAATTCACCCCTCCACTTT
clone_size: few; j_call: TRBJ1-5; d_call: NA; v_call: TRBV7-6; cdr3_aa: CASSFTDNQPQHF; cdr3_nt: TGTGCCAGCAGCTTTACAGACAATCAGCCCCAGCATTTT
clone_size: NA; j_call: TRBJ1-1; d_call: NA; v_call: TRBV18; cdr3_aa: CASSQPYPMNTEAFF; cdr3_nt: TGTGCCAGCTCACAACCCTATCCTATGAACACTGAAGCTTTCTTT
clone_size: NA; j_call: TRBJ2-1; d_call: TRBD1; v_call: TRBV24-1; cdr3_aa: CATSGLTGVGYNEQFF; cdr3_nt: TGTGCCACCAGTGGCTTGACAGGGGTTGGCTACAATGAGCAGTTCTTC
clone_size: NA; j_call: TRBJ1-3; d_call: NA; v_call: TRBV5-6; cdr3_aa: CASSPQAVSGNTIYF; cdr3_nt: TGTGCCAGCAGCCCGCAGGCGGTCTCTGGAAACACCATATATTTT
clone_size: NA; j_call: TRBJ1-3; d_call: NA; v_call: TRBV12-5; cdr3_aa: CASAKWAGGGNTIYF; cdr3_nt: TGTGCTAGTGCCAAGTGGGCAGGCGGGGGAAACACCATATATTTT
clone_size: NA; j_call: TRBJ2-1; d_call: NA; v_call: TRBV5-4; cdr3_aa: CASSLGQGSYNEQFF; cdr3_nt: TGTGCCAGCAGCTTGGGGCAGGGCTCCTACAATGAGCAGTTCTTC
clone_size: NA; j_call: TRBJ2-2; d_call: NA; v_call: TRBV13; cdr3_aa: CAILDSRTGELFF; cdr3_nt: TGTGCCATTTTGGACAGTAGAACCGGGGAGCTGTTTTTT
clone_size: NA; j_call: TRBJ1-1; d_call: NA; v_call: TRBV5-1; cdr3_aa: CASSGPDTMNTEAFF; cdr3_nt: TGCGCCAGCAGTGGGCCGGACACCATGAACACTGAAGCTTTCTTT
clone_size: NA; j_call: TRBJ2-5; d_call: NA; v_call: TRBV24-1; cdr3_aa: CATSDLGREETQYF; cdr3_nt: TGTGCCACCAGTGATTTGGGCCGGGAAGAGACCCAGTACTTC
clone_size: NA; j_call: TRBJ1-1; d_call: NA; v_call: TRBV12-3/TRBV12-4; cdr3_aa: CASSLALEAFF; cdr3_nt: TGTGCCAGCAGTTTAGCGCTCGAAGCTTTCTTT
clone_size: NA; j_call: TRBJ1-2; d_call: NA; v_call: TRBV5-1; cdr3_aa: CASSSFKDSYGYTF; cdr3_nt: TGCGCCAGCAGCTCATTCAAGGATAGCTATGGCTACACCTTC
clone_size: NA; j_call: TRBJ2-5; d_call: NA; v_call: TRBV24-1; cdr3_aa: CATSPPTPGIKTQYF; cdr3_nt: TGTGCCACCTCGCCTCCTACCCCCGGGATTAAGACCCAGTACTTC
clone_size: NA; j_call: TRBJ1-1; d_call: TRBD1; v_call: TRBV4-1; cdr3_aa: CASSSGQGATEAFF; cdr3_nt: TGCGCCAGCAGCTCCGGACAGGGTGCCACTGAAGCTTTCTTT
clone_size: NA; j_call: TRBJ1-2; d_call: TRBD1; v_call: TRBV4-1; cdr3_aa: CASSLRTGGDYGYTF; cdr3_nt: TGCGCCAGCAGCCTTAGGACAGGGGGCGACTATGGCTACACCTTC
clone_size: NA; j_call: TRBJ1-2; d_call: TRBD1; v_call: TRBV10-1; cdr3_aa: CASSEAVTGRENYGYTF; cdr3_nt: TGCGCCAGCAGTGAGGCGGTGACAGGGAGGGAAAACTATGGCTACACCTTC
clone_size: many; j_call: TRBJ1-4; d_call: TRBD1; v_call: TRBV4-1; cdr3_aa: CASSLAGGVYEKLFF; cdr3_nt: TGCGCCAGCAGCCTCGCAGGGGGAGTATACGAAAAACTGTTTTTT
clone_size: NA; j_call: TRBJ1-1; d_call: NA; v_call: TRBV9; cdr3_aa: CASSVEGNAEAFF; cdr3_nt: TGTGCCAGCAGCGTAGAAGGGAACGCTGAAGCTTTCTTT
clone_size: NA; j_call: TRBJ2-3; d_call: NA; v_call: TRBV30; cdr3_aa: CAWDPGLLTDTQYF; cdr3_nt: TGTGCCTGGGATCCGGGACTCCTCACAGATACGCAGTATTTT
clone_size: NA; j_call: TRBJ1-1; d_call: NA; v_call: TRBV11-2; cdr3_aa: CASSLGRGENTEAFF; cdr3_nt: TGTGCCAGCAGCTTAGGAAGGGGGGAGAACACTGAAGCTTTCTTT
clone_size: NA; j_call: TRBJ1-6; d_call: NA; v_call: TRBV12-3/TRBV12-4; cdr3_aa: CASSFLGSPLHF; cdr3_nt: TGTGCCAGCAGTTTTCTCGGGTCACCCCTCCACTTT
clone_size: NA; j_call: TRBJ1-2; d_call: TRBD1; v_call: TRBV19; cdr3_aa: CASSMKWDSYGYTF; cdr3_nt: TGTGCCAGTAGTATGAAATGGGACAGCTATGGCTACACCTTC
clone_size: NA; j_call: TRBJ1-1; d_call: TRBD1; v_call: TRBV5-1; cdr3_aa: CASSPDRVGTEAFF; cdr3_nt: TGCGCCAGCAGTCCCGACAGGGTAGGTACTGAAGCTTTCTTT
clone_size: NA; j_call: TRBJ1-1; d_call: TRBD1; v_call: TRBV12-3/TRBV12-4; cdr3_aa: CATADREESEAFF; cdr3_nt: TGTGCCACTGCGGACAGGGAGGAGAGTGAAGCTTTCTTT
clone_size: once; j_call: TRBJ2-5; d_call: TRBD1; v_call: TRBV7-2; cdr3_aa: CASSRGTGGVETQYF; cdr3_nt: TGTGCCAGCAGCCGGGGGACAGGGGGCGTGGAGACCCAGTACTTC
clone_size: NA; j_call: TRBJ2-2; d_call: NA; v_call: TRBV9; cdr3_aa: CASSVGISGRGQRYTGELFF; cdr3_nt: TGTGCCAGCAGCGTAGGAATTAGCGGCCGCGGGCAGCGGTACACCGGGGAGCTGTTTTTT
clone_size: NA; j_call: TRBJ2-2; d_call: NA; v_call: TRBV29-1; cdr3_aa: CSVVKTDPTGELFF; cdr3_nt: TGCAGCGTGGTAAAGACAGACCCGACCGGGGAGCTGTTTTTT
clone_size: NA; j_call: TRBJ2-6; d_call: NA; v_call: TRBV11-3; cdr3_aa: CASSPGQTGANVLTF; cdr3_nt: TGTGCCAGCAGCCCTGGACAAACTGGGGCCAACGTCCTGACTTTC
clone_size: NA; j_call: TRBJ1-2; d_call: NA; v_call: TRBV4-1; cdr3_aa: CASRYTLQGYFGYTF; cdr3_nt: TGCGCCAGCAGATACACCCTACAGGGATACTTTGGCTACACCTTC
clone_size: NA; j_call: TRBJ1-4; d_call: TRBD1; v_call: TRBV11-2; cdr3_aa: CASSLTGTGGEKLFF; cdr3_nt: TGTGCCAGCAGCTTGACCGGGACAGGGGGCGAAAAACTGTTTTTT
clone_size: NA; j_call: TRBJ2-1; d_call: TRBD1; v_call: TRBV6-6; cdr3_aa: CASSKTGTGTQQFF; cdr3_nt: TGTGCCAGCAGTAAAACCGGGACAGGGACTCAGCAGTTCTTC
clone_size: NA; j_call: TRBJ1-1; d_call: NA; v_call: TRBV19; cdr3_aa: CASRGQPNTEAFF; cdr3_nt: TGTGCCAGTAGGGGACAACCGAACACTGAAGCTTTCTTT
clone_size: NA; j_call: TRBJ1-2; d_call: TRBD1; v_call: TRBV18; cdr3_aa: CASSPSAGTGVYGYTF; cdr3_nt: TGTGCCAGCTCACCTAGCGCCGGGACAGGGGTCTATGGCTACACCTTC
clone_size: NA; j_call: TRBJ2-3; d_call: NA; v_call: TRBV30; cdr3_aa: CAWSRISGTSYTQYF; cdr3_nt: TGTGCCTGGAGTCGCATATCGGGGACCTCATATACGCAGTATTTT
clone_size: NA; j_call: TRBJ1-1; d_call: NA; v_call: TRBV7-9; cdr3_aa: CASSLAGQGNTEAFF; cdr3_nt: TGTGCCAGCAGCTTAGCGGGGCAGGGTAACACTGAAGCTTTCTTT
clone_size: NA; j_call: TRBJ2-3; d_call: TRBD1; v_call: TRBV6-5; cdr3_aa: CASRDRGRDTQYF; cdr3_nt: TGTGCCAGCAGGGACAGGGGGCGAGATACGCAGTATTTT